Listed below are T cell receptor beta chains from one sample, sequenced in a study of blood T cell repertoires in COVID-19. Sequencing used immunoSEQ multiplex PCR; TCRdb keeps in-frame clones, though not all of them. The sample yields approximately 77,000 clones, 86% seen once. Sequenced material: peripheral blood. The receptors come from a young man with acute or convalescent COVID-19. Each CDR3 is given with its conserved first and last residue. The D gene is left open where the match is weak. Clone size, where shown, is once, few, many, or a class for clones that have expanded.

len | j_gene | v_gene | abundance | d_gene | CDR3nt | CDR3aa
15 | TRBJ1-2 | TRBV6-6 | . | . | TGTGCCAGCAGTTATGGTCGAGGCCTTGAGAATGGCTACACCTTC | CASSYGRGLENGYTF
17 | TRBJ2-7 | TRBV24-1 | . | . | TGTGCCACCAGTGATTTCAGGGCCGCTCAGAGCTCCTACGAGCAGTACTTC | CATSDFRAAQSSYEQYF
14 | TRBJ1-5 | TRBV18 | . | . | TGTGCCAGCTCACCATCCCAGGCTGGTCAGCCCCAGCATTTT | CASSPSQAGQPQHF
16 | TRBJ1-6 | TRBV5-5 | . | . | TGTGCCAGCAGCCTAAACGGACAAATCTATAATTCACCCCTCCACTTT | CASSLNGQIYNSPLHF
15 | TRBJ1-2 | TRBV11-2 | once | TRBD1 | TGTGCCAGCAGCTTCGGGACAGGGGGGTACTATGGCTACACCTTC | CASSFGTGGYYGYTF
16 | TRBJ1-1 | TRBV7-8 | . | TRBD1 | TGTGCCAGCAGCTTAGATGTAGGGGGCAGGGACACTGAAGCTTTCTTT | CASSLDVGGRDTEAFF
18 | TRBJ1-2 | TRBV3-1/TRBV3-2 | few | . | TGTGCCAGCAGCCAAGATATACAGGCGGGGGATGTGGAGTTTGGCTACACCTTC | CASSQDIQAGDVEFGYTF
16 | TRBJ2-1 | TRBV24-1 | . | . | TGTGCCACCAGTGACCAAACCCCGGGACTCTACAATGAGCAGTTCTTC | CATSDQTPGLYNEQFF
14 | TRBJ1-4 | TRBV19 | . | . | TGTGCCACGAGGGCAAGGGCTACTAATGAAAAACTGTTTTTT | CATRARATNEKLFF
13 | TRBJ1-1 | TRBV9 | . | . | TGTGCCAGCAGTTACTCTTCGAACACTGAAGCTTTCTTT | CASSYSSNTEAFF
15 | TRBJ1-5 | TRBV15 | . | . | TGTGCCACCGGCGAACAGGGATTGCGAAATCAGCCCCAGCATTTT | CATGEQGLRNQPQHF
13 | TRBJ1-2 | TRBV2 | . | . | TGTGCCAGCAGGGAGACCGTCGGCTATGGCTACACCTTC | CASRETVGYGYTF
15 | TRBJ1-2 | TRBV4-3 | few | TRBD1 | TGCGCCAGCAGCCAAGATACACAGGGGGCCGGAGGCTACACCTTC | CASSQDTQGAGGYTF
12 | TRBJ1-2 | TRBV5-1 | . | . | TGCGCCAGCAGAGTCTCAGACTATGGCTACACCTTC | CASRVSDYGYTF
17 | TRBJ2-2 | TRBV18 | . | TRBD1 | TGTGCCAGCTCACCATTCTCCGGGACAGGGGTACCCGGGGAGCTGTTTTTT | CASSPFSGTGVPGELFF
14 | TRBJ1-6 | TRBV30 | . | . | TGTGCCTGGAGTATAAGGGGTCCCGGAGCACCCCTCCACTTT | CAWSIRGPGAPLHF
15 | TRBJ1-2 | TRBV6-5 | . | TRBD1 | TGTGCCAGCAGTTACTCGCGGCAGGGGGCAGGTGGCTACACCTTC | CASSYSRQGAGGYTF
16 | TRBJ2-3 | TRBV24-1 | . | TRBD2 | TGTGCCACCAGTGAGCCTAGCGGGGGGGCCAGAGATACGCAGTATTTT | CATSEPSGGARDTQYF
14 | TRBJ2-2 | TRBV5-4 | few | . | TGTGCCAGCAGCTTGACCCCCGGCACCGGGGAGCTGTTTTTT | CASSLTPGTGELFF
19 | TRBJ2-6 | TRBV5-1 | few | . | TGCGCCAGCAGCTTGGTCGGGGATTTTTCCCTCTCTGGGGCCAACGTCCTGACTTTC | CASSLVGDFSLSGANVLTF
14 | TRBJ1-6 | TRBV2 | . | . | TGTGCCAGCAGTGACCAGGGCGATAATTCACCCCTCCACTTT | CASSDQGDNSPLHF
15 | TRBJ2-1 | TRBV28 | once | TRBD1 | TGTGCCAGCAGTCCACAGGGGAGCTCCTACAATGAGCAGTTCTTC | CASSPQGSSYNEQFF
15 | TRBJ1-3 | TRBV29-1 | . | TRBD1 | TGCAGCGTTGGGGACAGTGCATCAGCTGGAAACACCATATATTTT | CSVGDSASAGNTIYF
15 | TRBJ2-2 | TRBV4-3 | . | . | TGCGCCAGCAGCCAAGTGGTTTCGGTGGTGGGGGAGCTGTTTTTT | CASSQVVSVVGELFF